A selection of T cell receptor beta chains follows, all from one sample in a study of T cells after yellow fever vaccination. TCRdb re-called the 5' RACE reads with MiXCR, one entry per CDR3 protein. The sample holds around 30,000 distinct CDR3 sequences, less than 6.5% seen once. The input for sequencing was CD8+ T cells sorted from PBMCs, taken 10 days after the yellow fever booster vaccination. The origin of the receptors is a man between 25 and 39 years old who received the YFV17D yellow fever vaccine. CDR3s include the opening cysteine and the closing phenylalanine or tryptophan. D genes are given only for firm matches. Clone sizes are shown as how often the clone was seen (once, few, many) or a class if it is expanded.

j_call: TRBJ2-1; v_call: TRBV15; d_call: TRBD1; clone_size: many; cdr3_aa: CATSSRQGDPFF; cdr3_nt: TGTGCCACCAGCAGTAGACAGGGCGATCCGTTCTTC
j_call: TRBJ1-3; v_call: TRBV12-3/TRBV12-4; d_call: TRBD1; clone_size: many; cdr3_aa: CASSLVGQGNTIYF; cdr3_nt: TGTGCCAGCAGTTTAGTGGGACAGGGAAACACCATATATTTT
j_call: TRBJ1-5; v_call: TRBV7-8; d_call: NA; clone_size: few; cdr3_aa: CASRRGGGSNQPQHF; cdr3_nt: TGTGCCAGCAGGAGAGGAGGGGGAAGCAATCAGCCCCAGCATTTT
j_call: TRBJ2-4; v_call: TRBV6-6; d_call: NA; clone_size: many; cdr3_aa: CASSRQGWKYF; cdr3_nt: TGTGCCAGCAGCCGCCAGGGCTGGAAGTACTTC
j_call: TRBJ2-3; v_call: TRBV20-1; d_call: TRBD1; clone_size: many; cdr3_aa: CSADRQGLGTDTQYF; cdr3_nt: TGCAGTGCTGACCGACAGGGATTGGGCACAGATACGCAGTATTTT
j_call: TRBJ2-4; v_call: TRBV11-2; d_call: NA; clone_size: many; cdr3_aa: CASSLEGPPNIQYF; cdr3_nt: TGTGCCAGCAGCTTAGAGGGACCCCCCAACATTCAGTACTTC
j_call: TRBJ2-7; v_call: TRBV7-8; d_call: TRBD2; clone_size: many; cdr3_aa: CASSPGTSGSHEQYF; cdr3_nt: TGTGCCAGCAGCCCGGGGACTAGCGGGAGCCACGAGCAGTACTTC
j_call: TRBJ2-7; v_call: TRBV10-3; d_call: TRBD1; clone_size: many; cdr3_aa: CATKGDRVPYEQYF; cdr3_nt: TGTGCCACTAAAGGAGACAGGGTTCCCTACGAGCAGTACTTC
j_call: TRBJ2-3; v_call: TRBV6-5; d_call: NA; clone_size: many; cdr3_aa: CASSYIGPASADTQYF; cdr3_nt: TGTGCCAGCAGTTACATTGGCCCAGCGAGCGCAGATACGCAGTATTTT
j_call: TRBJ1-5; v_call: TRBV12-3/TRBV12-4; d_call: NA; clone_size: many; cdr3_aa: CASSLALGVDQPQHF; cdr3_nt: TGTGCCAGCAGTTTAGCGCTGGGGGTGGATCAGCCCCAGCATTTT
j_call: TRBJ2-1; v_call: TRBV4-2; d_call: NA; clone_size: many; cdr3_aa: CASSQANGTHNEQFF; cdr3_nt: TGTGCCAGCAGCCAGGCAAACGGGACCCACAATGAGCAGTTCTTC
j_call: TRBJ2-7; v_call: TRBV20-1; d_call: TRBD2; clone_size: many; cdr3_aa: CSARDRTSGRTYEQYF; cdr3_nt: TGCAGTGCTAGAGATAGGACTAGCGGGAGGACCTACGAGCAGTACTTC
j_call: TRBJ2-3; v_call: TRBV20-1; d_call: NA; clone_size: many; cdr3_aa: CSAALLGSGAPTQYF; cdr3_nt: TGCAGTGCTGCCTTGTTGGGTTCGGGGGCCCCGACGCAGTATTTT
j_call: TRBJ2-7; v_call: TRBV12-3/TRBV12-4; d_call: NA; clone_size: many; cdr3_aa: CASSHLGKEQYF; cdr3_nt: TGTGCCAGCAGCCACCTCGGGAAGGAGCAGTACTTC
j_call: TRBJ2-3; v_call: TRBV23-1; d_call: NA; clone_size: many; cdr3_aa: CASSPVDSRKWVTDTQYF; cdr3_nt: TGCGCCAGCAGTCCGGTAGATTCAAGAAAATGGGTTACAGATACGCAGTATTTT
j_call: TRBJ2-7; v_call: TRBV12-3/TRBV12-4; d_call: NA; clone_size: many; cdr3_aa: CASSLGGLEQYF; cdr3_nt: TGTGCCAGCAGTTTAGGCGGACTCGAGCAGTACTTC
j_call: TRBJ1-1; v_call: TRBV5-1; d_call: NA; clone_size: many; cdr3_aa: CASSSGTLYHFDEAFF; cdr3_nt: TGCGCCAGCAGCTCTGGAACGCTGTACCACTTCGATGAAGCTTTCTTT
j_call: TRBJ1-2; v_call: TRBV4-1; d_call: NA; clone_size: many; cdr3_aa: CASSQGGELLYGYTF; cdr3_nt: TGCGCCAGCAGCCAAGGTGGCGAGCTCCTCTATGGCTACACCTTC